Following are 27 T cell receptor beta chains from one sample sequenced in a study of T cells after posttransplantation cyclophosphamide. Using immunoSEQ multiplex PCR, the repertoire was profiled, and TCRdb retains in-frame clones only, with some absent. Of 35,000 to 50,000 clones listed, 90% are singletons. Cyclophosphamide on days +3 and +4 followed busulfan-fludarabine conditioning and a marrow graft. The sample consisted of PBMCs, taken roughly 59 days after allogeneic stem cell transplant with posttransplant cyclophosphamide. All receptors derive from a male patient aged 55 to 69 who received an allogeneic stem cell transplant from a related donor and was CMV-positive. Part of the T cells may come from the graft donor.

This chain connects TRBV4-1 to TRBJ2-1; D might be TRBD2 (5 bases). The V gene lost 1 base and the J gene lost 7 bases, with 5 bases spanning the gap. CDR1 and CDR2 (germline): MGHRA, YSYEKL. CDR3 length: 12 amino acids. The CDR3: CASSQGGNEQFF. The CDR3 nucleotides read TGCGCCAGCAGCCAAGGAGGGAATGAGCAGTTCTTC.

The chain employs TRBV6-5 and TRBJ2-2; D not resolved. This CDR3 is 16 amino acids long. The ends were cut back, 1 base at V and 1 base at J, with 10 bases in the middle. The germline CDR1 and CDR2 sequences are MNHEY and SVGAGI. CDR3 in DNA: TGTGCCAGCAGTTACTTTCCCAGACAGAACACCGGGGAGCTGTTTTTT. The encoded protein is CASSYFPRQNTGELFF.

This chain joins TRBV6-5 and TRBJ1-5; tentatively, D is TRBD1 (5 bases). Germline V gene sequence: CDR1 MNHEY, CDR2 SVGAGI. Deletions cut 0 bases from V and 4 bases from J, with 10 bases between. The CDR3 extends over 15 amino acids. The CDR3 DNA sequence: TGTGCCAGCAGTTACTCTGGCAGGGCTAATCAGCCCCAGCATTTT. It yields the protein CASSYSGRANQPQHF.

This clone was recorded only once. The gene calls are TRBV15 and TRBJ1-2; possible D gene TRBD1, 5 bases. The CDR3 contains 15 residues. The ends were cut back, 1 base at V and 8 bases at J, with 17 bases in the middle. Germline CDR1 reads LNHNV; CDR2 reads YYDKDF (reference sequence). CDR3 residues: CATSRVGQLEGGYTF. The CDR3 DNA sequence: TGTGCCACCAGCAGAGTGGGTCAATTGGAGGGGGGCTACACCTTC.

V gene TRBV11-2 combines with J gene TRBJ2-1; 7 nucleotides line up with TRBD1. This CDR3 is 12 amino acids long. V was clipped by 5 bases and J by 8 bases; unmatched bases: 3. Germline V gene sequence: CDR1 SGHAT, CDR2 FQNNGV. The CDR3 bases are TGTGCCAGCAGCCCCGACAGGGATGAGCAGTTCTTC. Protein: CASSPDRDEQFF. Full variable domain (missing parts from reference TRBV11-2 and TRBJ2-1): EAGVAQSPRYKIIEKRQSVAFWCNPISGHATLYWYQQILGQGPKLLIQFQNNGVVDDSQLPKDRFSAERLKGVDSTLKIQPAKLEDSAVYLCASSPDRDEQFFGPGTRLTVL.

This chain links TRBV2 with TRBJ1-5, with 8 bases lining up with TRBD1. The trim removed 9 bases at V and 1 base at J, leaving 8 bases unmatched. CDR1 and CDR2 (germline): SNHLY, FYNNEI. This CDR3 has 15 residues. The chain's CDR3 is CARKRTGSSNQPQHF. The CDR3 nucleotides are TGTGCCAGAAAACGGACAGGGTCCAGCAATCAGCCCCAGCATTTT.

The gene calls are TRBV9 and TRBJ1-3, with D possibly being TRBD1 (6 bases). Per the germline V gene, CDR1 is SGDLS and CDR2 is YYNGEE. The CDR3 is 16 amino acids. Trimming left V 1 base short and J 9 bases short, with 20 bases between. The CDR3: CASSVTPLTGTSTIYF. The DNA for the CDR3 is TGTGCCAGCAGCGTAACCCCCCTCACAGGGACTAGCACCATATATTTT.

This chain connects TRBV7-9 to TRBJ1-4, with D tentatively TRBD1 (5 bases). The ends were cut back, 4 bases at V and 8 bases at J, with 14 bases in the middle. Germline V gene data show CDR1 as SEHNR and CDR2 as FQNEAQ (reference sequence). This CDR3 has 14 amino acids. CDR3 DNA sequence: TGTGCCAGCAGCTCACATGTTGGGGGGGAAAAACTGTTTTTT. Amino acid sequence: CASSSHVGGEKLFF.

The CDR3 bases are TGCAGCGTTGTGGGGGCCGCTTATGGCTACACCTTC. Encoded protein: CSVVGAAYGYTF. This sequence joins TRBV29-1 and TRBJ1-2, with D possibly TRBD1 on 6 matching bases. V was shortened by 4 bases and J by 5 bases, with 11 bases between the two germline ends. The germline gives CDR1 SQVTM, CDR2 ANQGSEA. CDR3 length equals 12 residues.

The rearrangement joins TRBV15 to TRBJ1-3; possible D gene TRBD1, 6 bases. Per the germline V gene, CDR1 is LNHNV and CDR2 is YYDKDF (reference sequence). With 1 base removed from V and 4 bases from J, the gap between germline ends came to 11 bases. The CDR3 is 15 amino acids. Here the CDR3 reads CATSRGPGEGNTIYF. The CDR3 DNA follows: TGTGCCACCAGCAGAGGTCCAGGGGAAGGAAACACCATATATTTT.

The chain combines TRBV6-1 with TRBJ1-2; D remains ambiguous. The V gene's germline CDR1 is MNHNS and CDR2 SASEGT. This CDR3 spans 15 amino acids. Trimming removed 5 bases at V and 6 bases at J, with 19 bases between. The CDR3, as DNA: TGTGCCAGCAGTCCAGACGCCACGGGTATTCATGGCTACACCTTC. As protein: CASSPDATGIHGYTF.

This chain uses TRBV7-9 with TRBJ2-1, with a weak D call TRBD2 (5 bases). Germline CDR1 is SEHNR and CDR2 is FQNEAQ (reference sequence). The CDR3 is made up of 12 amino acids. V was clipped by 1 base and J by 12 bases, with 10 bases between them. The CDR3 nucleotides read TGTGCCAGCAGCTTAGTCTTAGGACTGCAGTTCTTC. It translates to CASSLVLGLQFF.

The rearrangement joins TRBV12-5 to TRBJ2-5; 8 bases line up with TRBD2. The V and J ends lost 2 bases and 1 base, in that order; junction bases with no gene match: 6. The length of the CDR3 is 16 residues. Germline V gene data show CDR1 as LGHNT and CDR2 as FRNRAP. CDR3 sequence reads: CASGLWAGGPQETQYF. The CDR3 bases are TGTGCTAGTGGTTTGTGGGCGGGGGGCCCCCAAGAGACCCAGTACTTC.

J is TRBJ1-4 and V is TRBV5-1, with 7 bases lining up with TRBD1. The ends lost 4 bases at V and 5 bases at J; junction bases unmatched: 8. The CDR3 is 15 residues long. Germline values: CDR1 SGHRS, CDR2 YFSETQ. CDR3 nucleotide sequence: TGCGCCAGCAGCGGGCCGGGACAGAGCAATGAAAAACTGTTTTTT. Its translation: CASSGPGQSNEKLFF.

The chain uses TRBV27 and TRBJ1-2, with D possibly TRBD1 on 5 matching bases. The CDR3 sequence is 15 residues long. Germline CDR1 is MNHEY and CDR2 is SMNVEV (reference sequence). V lost 5 bases to trimming and J lost 1 base, with 14 bases between them. CDR3 nucleotide sequence: TGTGCCAGCAGTCCGGGCCCGCAGGGTAACTATGGCTACACCTTC. Encoded protein: CASSPGPQGNYGYTF.

The chain uses TRBV10-3 and TRBJ2-5, with 7 nucleotides matching TRBD1. Germline assignment: CDR1 ENHRY and CDR2 SYGVKD. This CDR3 is 18 amino acids long. J lost 3 bases, V lost 4 bases, and 17 bases had no gene match. Written as DNA, the CDR3 is TGTGCCATCAGTGCCTCGCCCCCGACAGGGCCCGAAGAAGAGACCCAGTACTTC. Translated, it gives CAISASPPTGPEEETQYF.

The chain has TRBV19 and TRBJ2-2; D remains ambiguous. The V gene's germline CDR1 is LNHDA and CDR2 SQIVND (reference sequence). This CDR3 is 16 amino acids long. Trimming removed 4 bases at V and 0 bases at J, with 12 bases between. The CDR3: CASSTRGRSNTGELFF. Written as DNA, the CDR3 is TGTGCCAGTAGTACCCGTGGCAGGTCGAACACCGGGGAGCTGTTTTTT.

This chain uses TRBV9 with TRBJ1-6; D not resolved. The germline V and J ends were trimmed by 3 bases and 0 bases, with 10 bases remaining between them. Germline loops: CDR1 SGDLS, CDR2 YYNGEE. The CDR3 runs to 16 residues. DNA for the CDR3: TGTGCCAGCAGCGCCTCGATGAGCTCCTATAATTCACCCCTCCACTTT. It yields the protein CASSASMSSYNSPLHF.

This chain uses TRBV30 with TRBJ2-1; D is undetermined. This CDR3 contains 17 residues. Trimming pared 0 bases from V and 2 bases from J, leaving 17 bases between. Germline V gene sequence: CDR1 GTSNPN, CDR2 SVGIG (reference sequence). The CDR3 loop is CAWSVSYRSFTYNEQFF. The CDR3 DNA is TGTGCCTGGAGTGTTTCTTACCGGAGTTTCACCTACAATGAGCAGTTCTTC.

The V and J genes are TRBV7-9 and TRBJ1-3, with D perhaps matching TRBD1 (6 bases). Germline CDR1 reads SEHNR; CDR2 reads FQNEAQ (reference sequence). V lost 2 bases and J 4 bases, leaving 18 bases between the germline ends. This CDR3 is 17 amino acids long. This CDR3 is CASSLPRQENQGNTIYF. CDR3 coding DNA: TGTGCCAGCAGCTTACCACGACAGGAGAACCAAGGAAACACCATATATTTT.

The chain employs TRBV5-1 and TRBJ2-1; the D gene is possibly TRBD2 (7 bases). CDR1 is SGHRS, CDR2 YFSETQ, per germline. Trimming removed 4 bases at V and 5 bases at J, with 16 bases between. CDR3 length: 15 residues. In nucleotides, the CDR3 is TGCGCCAGCAGCCCACGGGGGGACATAAACAATGAGCAGTTCTTC. Its protein product is CASSPRGDINNEQFF.

V and J are TRBV19 and TRBJ1-1; 10 bases agree with TRBD1. This CDR3 has 12 amino acids. Trimming removed 4 bases from V and 11 bases from J; junction bases left unmatched: 4. Germline values: CDR1 LNHDA, CDR2 SQIVND (reference sequence). This CDR3 is CASSNWTGGAFF. Here the CDR3 DNA reads TGTGCCAGTAGTAACTGGACAGGGGGGGCTTTCTTT.

The CDR3 bases are TGCGCCAGCAGCCAACTCATCGGGAGGCCCCACGAGCAGTACTTC. Protein product: CASSQLIGRPHEQYF. The chain is built from TRBV4-1 and TRBJ2-7; 7 bases align to TRBD2. The germline gives CDR1 MGHRA, CDR2 YSYEKL. CDR3 size: 15 residues. Germline trimming cut 2 bases from V and 5 bases from J; bases unmatched to any gene: 9.

The chain recombines TRBV5-1 with TRBJ1-2; D uncertain. Between the trimmed V and J ends, which lost 0 bases and 5 bases, there was a span of 8 bases. CDR3 length: 13 residues. Germline V lookup: CDR1 SGHRS, CDR2 YFSETQ. Here the CDR3 reads CASSLVGGYGYTF. Here the CDR3 DNA reads TGCGCCAGCAGCTTGGTGGGAGGTTATGGCTACACCTTC.

V is TRBV6-1 and J is TRBJ2-5; TRBD2 agrees at 11 bases. Germline V gene data show CDR1 as MNHNS and CDR2 as SASEGT. The CDR3 totals 15 residues. The J segment lost 3 bases and the V segment lost 11 bases, leaving 11 bases of the junction unmatched. CDR3 nucleotides: TGTGCCTGCCTGGAGTCGGGACTAGCGGAAGAGACCCAGTACTTC. Residues: CACLESGLAEETQYF.

The chain uses TRBV5-1 and TRBJ2-7, with 8 nucleotides matching TRBD1. The germline gives CDR1 SGHRS, CDR2 YFSETQ. After removal of 2 bases from V and 6 bases from J, the junction contained 7 bases not matched to a gene. CDR3 length: 14 amino acids. The CDR3 loop is CASSFSQGASEQYF. The CDR3 nucleotides are TGCGCCAGCAGCTTTTCGCAGGGGGCGAGCGAGCAGTACTTC.

The rearrangement uses TRBV7-8 and TRBJ2-3; 13 nucleotides line up with TRBD2. Germline V gives CDR1 SGHVS, CDR2 FQNEAQ. This CDR3 region has 17 residues. V shed 5 bases and J 5 bases; nucleotides not matched to a gene: 10. The CDR3 DNA sequence: TGTGCCAGCAGCGTCGGGACTAGCGGGAACCCAGGAGATACGCAGTATTTT. This encodes CASSVGTSGNPGDTQYF.